This paragraph reports one TCR beta chain. Its target is unknown. Germline V lookup: CDR1 SGHNT, CDR2 YYREEE (reference sequence). V was trimmed by 6 bases and J by 8 bases, leaving 14 bases between them. The CDR3 is made up of 13 amino acids. Selected positively for CCR7 and CD45RO-negative, naive CD8 cells excluded terminally differentiated effector memory CD45RA+ cells. These data originate in a study of shared clonotypes between healthy human individuals. Study as a whole: The donor pool was made up of a couple of women and three men aged 18 to 49. Whole-study results and caveats: Compared with clonotypes that all four donors shared, non-shared clonotypes had lower generation probabilities.

The method was immunoSEQ multiplex PCR; TCRdb's version includes in-frame clones alone and lacks a portion of them. Among 1.5 million to 2.5 million clones, around 96% were seen once, and the ten largest hold around 1%. The source material was naive CD8+ T cells sorted from blood. The chain employs TRBV5-4 and TRBJ1-4; D perhaps matches TRBD1 (5 bases). The TCR sequence derives from a man aged 18 to 30 in good health. The CDR3 loop reads CASTGGGSEKLFF. The CDR3 region has the DNA TGTGCCAGCACCGGGGGGGGGAGCGAAAAACTGTTTTTT.